Listed here are 10 T cell receptor beta chains from one sample, sequenced in a study of T cells in Graves' hyperthyroidism and ophthalmopathy. Amplification of TCR beta CDR3 regions was performed using RNA transcripts as template. When the TCR CDR3 underwent first-round RT-PCR, the HTBI primer set was used. TCRdb analysed the multiplex PCR reads with MiXCR anew, one entry per CDR3 protein. Among some 500,000 distinct CDR3 sequences, approximately 15% were seen once, and the ten largest hold 17%. The sample was blood. The origin of the receptors is a woman under 30 with Graves' hyperthyroidism.

This clonotype was seen a handful of times. The chain recombines TRBV6-1 with TRBJ2-6; the D is unclear. V was shortened by 9 bases and J by 0 bases, with 18 bases between the two germline ends. The CDR3 consists of 17 residues. The V gene's germline CDR1 is MNHNS and CDR2 SASEGT. In nucleotides, the CDR3 is TGTGCCAGTGCCCGGGCCTTAGCTCGCTCTGGGGCCAACGTCCTGACTTTC. Encoded protein: CASARALARSGANVLTF.

There are many counts of this clonotype. The J gene is TRBJ1-5, the V gene TRBV12-3 or TRBV12-4, with TRBD1 as a possible D gene (5 bases). This CDR3 has 14 amino acids. V lost 6 bases and J lost 1, with 10 bases in between. CDR3: CASRPGRSNQPQHF. The CDR3, as DNA: TGTGCCAGCAGACCGGGACGGAGCAATCAGCCCCAGCATTTT.

This clonotype was detected many times. The CDR3 sequence: CASSFKQIGAAQHF. For the CDR3, the DNA is TGTGCCAGCAGTTTTAAGCAAATCGGTGCAGCCCAGCATTTT. The chain joins TRBV12-3 or TRBV12-4 to TRBJ1-5; D not resolved. With 3 bases removed from V and 11 bases from J, the gap between germline ends came to 17 bases. CDR3 length equals 14 residues.

A few counts support this clonotype. The chain carries TRBV5-1 and TRBJ1-4; D is ambiguous. The CDR3 extends over 14 amino acids. The V gene lost 2 bases and the J gene lost 4 bases, with 9 bases spanning the gap. Germline V gene lookup returns CDR1 SGHRS and CDR2 YFSETQ. DNA for the CDR3: TGCGCCAGCAGCTTTGACCCCCGTAATGAAAAACTGTTTTTT. It yields the protein CASSFDPRNEKLFF.

The chain employs TRBV2 and TRBJ2-3; 11 bases line up with TRBD2. Looked up from germline, CDR1 is SNHLY and CDR2 is FYNNEI. The V and J ends lost 10 bases and 0 bases, in that order; junction bases with no gene match: 6. This CDR3 region has 15 residues. CDR3 sequence (DNA): TGTGCCACGCACCGGACTAGCGGGAGCACAGATACGCAGTATTTT. It yields the protein CATHRTSGSTDTQYF.

As DNA, the CDR3 is TGCAGCGTTGAAGACGGGTCCTCTGGAAACACCATATATTTT. Its protein product is CSVEDGSSGNTIYF. The rearrangement uses TRBV29-1 and TRBJ1-3; D gene unclear. The germline V and J ends were trimmed by 0 bases and 0 bases, with 6 bases remaining between them. The CDR3 is 14 amino acids. Germline V gene lookup returns CDR1 SQVTM and CDR2 ANQGSEA.

This clonotype was picked up a small number of times. The chain joins TRBV27 to TRBJ2-5, with a tentative D call TRBD1 (6 bases). Germline-derived CDR1 and CDR2 are MNHEY and SMNVEV (reference sequence). Trimming removed 5 bases from V and 5 bases from J, with 15 bases in between. The CDR3 runs 14 residues. CDR3 in amino acids: CASSPWTAAETQYF. The CDR3 nucleotides are TGTGCCAGCAGTCCCTGGACAGCGGCGGAGACCCAGTACTTC.

This clonotype was counted at least ten times. The chain couples TRBV19 to TRBJ1-1, with 7 bases aligning to TRBD1. V gave up 3 bases and J gave up 3 bases; unmatched junction bases: 4. The germline V gene encodes CDR1 LNHDA and CDR2 SQIVND (reference sequence). The CDR3 consists of 14 residues. CDR3 in DNA: TGTGCCAGTAGTATTCCGGGACAGTACACTGAAGCTTTCTTT. Translated, it gives CASSIPGQYTEAFF.

With respect to this clonotype: At one end, the junction sequence differs from germline, possibly due to a read error. V is TRBV24-1 and J is TRBJ1-2; maybe TRBD1 (5 bases). The CDR3 has 13 residues. Per germline, CDR1 KGHDR and CDR2 SFDVKD. Here the CDR3 reads CTTSDQGSGGYTF. The CDR3 DNA reads as TGTACCACCAGTGATCAGGGATCTGGCGGCTACACCTTC.

The V and J genes are TRBV6-5 and TRBJ1-4; D might be TRBD1 (5 bases). The CDR3 consists of 13 residues. Trimming pared 2 bases from V and 8 bases from J, leaving 9 bases between. Per the germline V gene, CDR1 is MNHEY and CDR2 is SVGAGI. The CDR3 region has the DNA TGTGCCAGCAGTTACAGGGGTCGGGAAAAACTGTTTTTT. This codes for CASSYRGREKLFF.